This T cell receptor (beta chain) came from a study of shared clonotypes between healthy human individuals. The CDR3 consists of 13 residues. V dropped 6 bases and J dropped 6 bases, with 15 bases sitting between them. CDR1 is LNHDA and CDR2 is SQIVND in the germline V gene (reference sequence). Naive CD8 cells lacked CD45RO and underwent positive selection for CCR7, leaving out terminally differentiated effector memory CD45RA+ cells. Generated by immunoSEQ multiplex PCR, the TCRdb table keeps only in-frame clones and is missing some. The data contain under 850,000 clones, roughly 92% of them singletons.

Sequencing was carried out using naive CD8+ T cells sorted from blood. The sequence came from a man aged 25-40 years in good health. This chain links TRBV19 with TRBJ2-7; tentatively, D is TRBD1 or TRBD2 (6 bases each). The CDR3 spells CASSLTGAGEQYF. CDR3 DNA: TGTGCCAGTAGCCTGACGGGGGCAGGCGAGCAGTACTTC. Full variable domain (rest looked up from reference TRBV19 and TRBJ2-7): DGGITQSPKYLFRKEGQNVTLSCEQNLNHDAMYWYRQDPGQGLRLIYYSQIVNDFQKGDIAEGYSVSREKKESFPLTVTSAQKNPTAFYLCASSLTGAGEQYFGPGTRLTVT.